This T cell receptor (beta chain) was sequenced for a study of immune heterogeneity within non-small cell lung tumors. Template material for each sample was 500 to 600 ng of bulk tumor genomic DNA. Spaced far apart, several biopsies were taken from each primary tumor during surgery. The study enrolled patients with untreated, newly diagnosed non-small cell lung cancer who underwent curative surgery. Amplification of the TCR beta CDR3 was achieved through multiplex PCR with 32 V and 13 J primers. One entry per CDR3 protein results from TCRdb running MiXCR on the multiplex PCR reads. The repertoire holds roughly 14,000 distinct CDR3 sequences, with 25% to 35% as singletons. CDR1 and CDR2 from the germline V gene are LNHDA and SQIVND (reference sequence). The CDR3 is made up of 13 amino acids. A note on this clonotype: A much larger clone lies a single base off, so this may be a read error.

The sample comprised lung tumor tissue. The clonotype was recovered from a man aged 40-55 years with non-small cell lung cancer. The chain links TRBV19 to TRBJ1-1; D gene uncertain. The CDR3 DNA is TGTGCTAGTAACCAGGCGGCAAACACTGAAGCTTTCTTT. Amino acids: CASNQAANTEAFF.